The present TCR beta chain was sequenced within a study of cytomegalovirus exposure and HLA in healthy donors. Study-wide results and limits: Across donors, most TCRs were seen rarely, yet some public ones were widespread. Cytomegalovirus status was reportedly diagnosed by the classifier with high sensitivity and specificity.

Separate from the roughly 700-subject first cohort, the approximately 120-subject validation cohort was the one that the donors belonged to. The length of the CDR3 is 14 residues. The ends were cut back, 4 bases at V and 0 bases at J, with 7 bases in the middle. The germline gives CDR1 KGHSH, CDR2 LQKENI. Sequencing used immunoSEQ multiplex PCR; TCRdb keeps in-frame clones, though not all of them. The table includes 90,000 to 120,000 clones, nearly 97% detected once. As for this clone: Its cognate antigen is unknown.

Sequenced sample: PBMCs. The sequence was obtained from a woman aged 18 to 35 in good health and CMV-seronegative. The rearrangement uses TRBV18 and TRBJ2-4; possibly TRBD1 for D (5 bases). CDR3: CASSQQVAKNIQYF. The CDR3 DNA is TGTGCCAGCTCACAACAGGTAGCCAAAAACATTCAGTACTTC.